This record looks at one T cell receptor beta chain sequence and its context. Measured with immunoSEQ multiplex PCR; TCRdb has only the in-frame clones, and not every one. The data contain about 45,000 clones, around 90% of them seen just once; the ten biggest clones take up around 23%. This entry comes from a study of control samples from healthy donors and cancer patients. This CDR3 is 15 amino acids long. V lost 3 bases, J lost 2 bases, and 2 bases stayed unmatched. Germline loops: CDR1 SGHRS, CDR2 YFSETQ. The TCR comes from a woman in her thirties or forties with head and neck cancer. Sequenced input: PBMCs. V and J are TRBV5-1 and TRBJ2-3, with 11 nucleotides matching TRBD2. The CDR3 region has the DNA TGCGCCAGCAGCTATAGCGGGGGGGCCACAGATACGCAGTATTTT. It is translated as CASSYSGGATDTQYF.